These 25 T cell receptor beta chains were all obtained from the same sample, sequenced in a study of cytomegalovirus exposure and HLA in healthy donors. In the PCR, 60 Vbeta and 13 Jbeta primers were used. The data were produced by immunoSEQ multiplex PCR, yet TCRdb's version contains in-frame clones alone and is incomplete. The table records about 180,000 clones, approximately 82% of them present only once. Sequences were obtained from PBMCs. The receptor set was obtained from a girl aged 2 to 10 in good health and CMV-seropositive.

The rearrangement links TRBV5-5 to TRBJ2-7; D gene unclear. Trimming removed 0 bases from V and 2 bases from J, with 9 bases in between. Germline V gene sequence: CDR1 SGHKS, CDR2 YYEKEE (reference sequence). The CDR3 covers 14 residues. CDR3 DNA sequence: TGTGCCAGCAGCTTGGTAGATTTCGCCTACGAGCAGTACTTC. Translating it yields CASSLVDFAYEQYF.

This sequence joins TRBV27 and TRBJ2-3; 10 bases are a match to TRBD2. The V segment lost 1 base and the J segment 5 bases; nucleotides outside the gene matches: 3. The V gene's germline CDR1 is MNHEY and CDR2 SMNVEV (reference sequence). The CDR3 runs 15 residues. The CDR3 DNA reads TGTGCCAGCAGTTTATTAGCGGGGGGAGGAGATACGCAGTATTTT. This codes for CASSLLAGGGDTQYF.

This clone was detected a few times. The CDR3 spells CSENRGRGTEAFF. The CDR3 nucleotides are TGCAGCGAAAACAGGGGACGGGGCACTGAAGCTTTCTTT. The chain uses TRBV29-1 and TRBJ1-1; 7 nucleotides agree with TRBD1. J lost 4 bases, V lost 7 bases, and 9 bases had no gene match. CDR1 is SQVTM, CDR2 ANQGSEA, per germline. The CDR3 consists of 13 residues.

J is TRBJ1-1 and V is TRBV6-1; 7 nucleotides line up with TRBD1. The CDR3 is 15 residues long. The germline gives CDR1 MNHNS, CDR2 SASEGT. The junction had 5 bases not matched to a gene; V was cut back by 3 bases and J by 1 base. CDR3 sequence: CASSDPRQGNTEAFF. DNA of the CDR3: TGTGCCAGCAGTGACCCCCGACAGGGGAACACTGAAGCTTTCTTT.

A word on this clone: One junction end disagrees with the germline gene, perhaps due to a read error. Other nucleotide sequences from this sample produce the same CDR3. This chain connects TRBV29-1 to TRBJ1-1, with D possibly being TRBD1 (6 bases). There are 14 residues in the CDR3. The germline V gene has CDR1 SQVTM and CDR2 ANQGSEA. CDR3 sequence reads: CSVEGQGLNAEAFF. The CDR3 coding sequence is TGCAGCGTTGAGGGGCAGGGGCTGAACGCTGAGGCTTTCTTT.

This chain connects TRBV30 to TRBJ1-5, with 10 bases matching TRBD1. The ends lost 7 bases at V and 2 bases at J; junction bases unmatched: 2. This CDR3 is built from 13 residues. Germline V gene sequence: CDR1 GTSNPN, CDR2 SVGIG (reference sequence). CDR3 loop: CASGTGGNQPQHF. The CDR3 nucleotides are TGTGCCTCAGGGACAGGGGGCAATCAGCCCCAGCATTTT. Complete variable domain (other parts from reference TRBV30 and TRBJ1-5): SQTIHQWPATLVQPVGSPLSLECTVEGTSNPNLYWYRQAAGRGLQLLFYSVGIGQISSEVPQNLSASRPQDRQFILSSKKLLLSDSGFYLCASGTGGNQPQHFGDGTRLSIL.

V gene TRBV6-4 combines with J gene TRBJ1-6; 7 bases line up with TRBD1. The trim removed 4 bases at V and 9 bases at J, leaving 6 bases unmatched. This CDR3 spans 14 amino acids. Germline assignment: CDR1 MRHNA and CDR2 SNTAGT. The CDR3 is CASSVEYRGSPLHF. CDR3 in DNA: TGTGCCAGCAGTGTCGAATACAGGGGTTCACCCCTCCACTTT.

This clone was picked up one time. The rearrangement links TRBV18 to TRBJ2-1, with 9 bases aligning to TRBD2. The CDR3 totals 16 residues. The germline V gene has CDR1 KGHSH and CDR2 LQKENI. Trimming removed 3 bases from V and 9 bases from J; junction bases left unmatched: 12. Written as DNA, the CDR3 is TGTGCCAGCTCACCTCAGGTGGCTAGCGGGATTGGTGAGCAGTTCTTC. It specifies CASSPQVASGIGEQFF.

The J gene is TRBJ2-7, the V gene TRBV27, with 7 bases fitting TRBD1. Per the germline V gene, CDR1 is MNHEY and CDR2 is SMNVEV (reference sequence). V was pared by 3 bases and J by 3 bases, with 5 bases of the junction left unmatched. The CDR3 sequence is 14 residues long. DNA for the CDR3: TGTGCCAGCAGTTTGTCACAGGGGAACTACGAGCAGTACTTC. As protein: CASSLSQGNYEQYF.

V gene TRBV30 combines with J gene TRBJ2-2; 11 bases align to TRBD1. CDR3 length: 18 amino acids. Germline CDR1 GTSNPN, CDR2 SVGIG (reference sequence). The trim removed 0 bases at V and 4 bases at J, leaving 10 bases unmatched. The chain's CDR3 is CAWSVRGWTGGRTGELFF. The CDR3 coding sequence is TGTGCCTGGAGTGTAAGGGGTTGGACAGGGGGCCGCACCGGGGAGCTGTTTTTT.

V and J are TRBV29-1 and TRBJ1-2; D is unclear. The V gene lost 8 bases and the J gene lost 3 bases, with 13 bases spanning the gap. The CDR3 consists of 12 residues. Germline V lookup: CDR1 SQVTM, CDR2 ANQGSEA. Here the CDR3 reads CSSREIDYGYTF. The CDR3, as DNA: TGCAGCTCCCGGGAGATTGACTATGGCTACACCTTC.

The genes are TRBV2 and TRBJ2-1; 9 nucleotides align to TRBD1. The V segment lost 7 bases and the J segment 6 bases; nucleotides outside the gene matches: 1. The germline CDR1 and CDR2 sequences are SNHLY and FYNNEI. CDR3 length: 12 amino acids. The CDR3 protein is CASMDRGNEQFF. DNA of the CDR3: TGTGCCAGCATGGACAGGGGCAATGAGCAGTTCTTC.

This chain links TRBV7-6 with TRBJ2-7, with D possibly being TRBD1 (5 bases). CDR1 is SGHVS and CDR2 is FNYEAQ in the germline V gene. This CDR3 spans 14 amino acids. V shed 1 base and J shed 4 bases, with 11 bases lying between them. The chain's CDR3 is CASSLDRPGYEQYF. Here the CDR3 DNA reads TGTGCCAGCAGCTTAGACAGGCCCGGATACGAGCAGTACTTC.

The rearrangement links TRBV9 to TRBJ1-4; possible D gene TRBD1, 6 bases. Germline V lookup: CDR1 SGDLS, CDR2 YYNGEE. The CDR3 totals 15 residues. Trimming stripped 4 bases from V and 7 bases from J, with 17 bases between. CDR3 amino acids: CASSTLQGDGEKLFF. CDR3 DNA: TGTGCCAGCAGCACCCTACAGGGAGACGGTGAAAAACTGTTTTTT.

The chain has TRBV7-2 and TRBJ2-1; 8 bases agree with TRBD1. Germline CDR1 reads SGHTA; CDR2 reads FQGNSA. This CDR3 contains 14 residues. V lost 5 bases to trimming and J lost 6 bases; unmatched junction nucleotides: 6. The CDR3 sequence is CASSANRGTNEQFF. CDR3 DNA sequence: TGTGCCAGCAGCGCAAACAGGGGGACCAATGAGCAGTTCTTC.

The V and J genes are TRBV7-6 and TRBJ1-2; 9 bases align to TRBD1. The germline CDR1 and CDR2 sequences are SGHVS and FNYEAQ. The CDR3 is 15 residues long. V gave up 5 bases and J gave up 3 bases; unmatched junction bases: 7. DNA for the CDR3: TGTGCCAGCAGCCCTACAGGGGGCCTCTACTATGGCTACACCTTC. Translation gives CASSPTGGLYYGYTF.

CDR3 loop: CASSFLGASYEQYF. CDR3 sequence (DNA): TGTGCCAGCAGTTTTCTGGGGGCTTCCTACGAGCAGTACTTC. The rearrangement uses TRBV28 and TRBJ2-7, with D perhaps TRBD1 (6 bases). Germline CDR1 reads MDHEN; CDR2 reads SYDVKM. The length of the CDR3 is 14 residues. V was cut by 3 bases and J by 1 base, with 10 bases left in between. The whole variable domain, remainder taken from reference TRBV28 and TRBJ2-7, is DVKVTQSSRYLVKRTGEKVFLECVQDMDHENMFWYRQDPGLGLRLIYFSYDVKMKEKGDIPEGYSVSREKKERFSLILESASTNQTSMYLCASSFLGASYEQYFGPGTRLTVT.

This rearrangement joins TRBV7-6 to TRBJ2-5, with D tentatively TRBD1 (5 bases). This CDR3 is 13 amino acids long. CDR1 is SGHVS and CDR2 is FNYEAQ in the germline V gene. V dropped 1 base and J dropped 2 bases, with 5 bases sitting between them. The CDR3 coding sequence is TGTGCCAGCAGCTTAGGACAGCAAGAGACCCAGTACTTC. Translated: CASSLGQQETQYF. The whole variable domain, remainder taken from reference TRBV7-6 and TRBJ2-5, is GAGVSQSPRYKVTKRGQDVALRCDPISGHVSLYWYRQALGQGPEFLTYFNYEAQQDKSGLPNDRFSAERPEGSISTLTIQRTEQRDSAMYRCASSLGQQETQYFGPGTRLLVL.

The chain links TRBV7-8 to TRBJ2-1; 7 nucleotides agree with TRBD2. CDR3 length equals 18 residues. Germline loops: CDR1 SGHVS, CDR2 FQNEAQ. J gave up 6 bases and V 1 base, and 15 bases lay outside the gene matches. CDR3 DNA: TGTGCCAGCAGCTTAGATCTACGAGGGAGGGCCATTCTCAATGAGCAGTTCTTC. It is translated as CASSLDLRGRAILNEQFF.

This clone was seen a single time. The chain links TRBV11-1 to TRBJ2-7, with D tentatively TRBD1 (5 bases). Trimming removed 1 base from V and 3 bases from J, with 10 bases in between. The CDR3 sequence is 14 residues long. Looked up from germline, CDR1 is SGHAT and CDR2 is FQDESV (reference sequence). CDR3 in DNA: TGTGCCAGCAGCTTAGGGACACGGAGCTACGAGCAGTACTTC. Protein product: CASSLGTRSYEQYF.

The rearrangement uses TRBV5-8 and TRBJ1-5; maybe TRBD1 (5 bases). Per germline, CDR1 SGHTS and CDR2 YDEGEE. This CDR3 is built from 13 residues. With 0 bases removed from V and 7 bases from J, the gap between germline ends came to 8 bases. The CDR3: CASSLVRTQPQHF. The CDR3 coding sequence is TGTGCCAGCAGCTTGGTAAGGACACAGCCCCAGCATTTT.

The rearrangement joins TRBV7-9 to TRBJ2-1; 8 bases map to TRBD2. The V gene end was trimmed by 5 bases and the J gene end by 6 bases; junction bases not matched to a gene: 3. The CDR3 contains 13 residues. Germline CDR1 reads SEHNR; CDR2 reads FQNEAQ (reference sequence). CDR3 DNA sequence: TGTGCCAGCAGCCCTAGCGGGCGCAATGAGCAGTTCTTC. Its translation is CASSPSGRNEQFF.

The rearrangement uses TRBV27 and TRBJ2-1; 9 bases line up with TRBD1. Looked up from germline, CDR1 is MNHEY and CDR2 is SMNVEV (reference sequence). With V trimmed by 6 bases and J by 9 bases, 15 bases remained unmatched. This CDR3 is 16 amino acids long. CDR3 sequence (DNA): TGTGCCAGCAGAACATCCGGGACAGGGTGGTCTACTGAGCAGTTCTTC. Translated, it gives CASRTSGTGWSTEQFF.

This clone was recorded a few times. The CDR3 coding sequence is TGTGCCAGTGGGACAGCGAACACTGAAGCTTTCTTT. It specifies CASGTANTEAFF. The J gene is TRBJ1-1, the V gene TRBV10-3; 7 bases agree with TRBD1. The V and J ends lost 10 bases and 1 base, in that order; junction bases with no gene match: 3. From germline, CDR1 is ENHRY and CDR2 SYGVKD. CDR3 length: 12 amino acids.

Comments on this clone: At one boundary the junction diverges from the germline segment, which might be a read error. The V gene is TRBV7-9, the J gene TRBJ2-2; 13 positions agree with TRBD2. Germline CDR1 SEHNR, CDR2 FQNEAQ (reference sequence). CDR3 length: 16 residues. The CDR3 nucleotides are TGTTCCAGCAGACCACCGGGACTAGCGGGGACCGGGGAGCTGTTTTTT. It is translated as CSSRPPGLAGTGELFF. Drawing the rest from reference TRBV7-9 and TRBJ2-2, the complete variable domain is DTGVSQNPRHKITKRGQNVTFRCDPISEHNRLYWYRQTLGQGPEFLTYFQNEAQLEKSRLLSDRFSAERPKGSFSTLEIQRTEQGDSAMYLCSSRPPGLAGTGELFFGEGSRLTVL.